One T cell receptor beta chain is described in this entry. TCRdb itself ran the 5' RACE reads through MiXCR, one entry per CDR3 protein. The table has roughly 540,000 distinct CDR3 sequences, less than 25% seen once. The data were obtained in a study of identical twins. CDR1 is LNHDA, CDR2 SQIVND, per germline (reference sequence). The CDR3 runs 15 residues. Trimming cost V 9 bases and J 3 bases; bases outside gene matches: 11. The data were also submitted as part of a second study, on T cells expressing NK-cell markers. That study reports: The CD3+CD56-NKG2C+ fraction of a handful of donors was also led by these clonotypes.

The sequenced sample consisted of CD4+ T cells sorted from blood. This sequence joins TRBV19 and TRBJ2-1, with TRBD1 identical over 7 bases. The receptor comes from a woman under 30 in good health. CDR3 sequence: CASMRDRDSYNEQFF. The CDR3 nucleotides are TGTGCCAGCATGCGAGATCGGGACAGCTACAATGAGCAGTTCTTC.